One and the same sample provided the 7 T cell receptor beta chains below, sequenced in a study of identical twins. TCRdb reanalysed the 5' RACE reads using MiXCR and keeps one entry per CDR3 protein. The sample yields 500,000 to 700,000 distinct CDR3 sequences, roughly 7.2% seen once. These data were also reused for a study on yellow fever vaccine responses in identical twins.

The sample was PBMCs. Every receptor here comes from a woman younger than 35 in good health.

This clonotype was picked up a small number of times. V gene TRBV20-1 combines with J gene TRBJ2-7; 8 bases fit TRBD2. The CDR3 extends over 15 amino acids. CDR1 and CDR2 (germline): DFQATT, SNEGSKA (reference sequence). Trimming at V came to 3 bases and at J to 2 bases, leaving 9 bases not matched to a gene. CDR3 nucleotides: TGCAGTGCTAGCGGAGGGGCGGGGGGCCCCTACGAGCAGTACGTC. Amino acid sequence: CSASGGAGGPYEQYV.

The chain combines TRBV2 with TRBJ2-3; 11 nucleotides match TRBD2. The CDR3 is 17 residues long. CDR1 is SNHLY, CDR2 FYNNEI, per germline. CDR3 amino acids: CTCCRALAGAFLDTQYF. CDR3 DNA: TGTACCTGCTGTCGTGCACTAGCGGGAGCGTTCTTAGATACGCAGTATTTT.

This clonotype was picked up a small number of times. The chain combines TRBV5-1 with TRBJ2-1; 7 bases agree with TRBD1. The CDR3 is 14 residues long. Per germline, CDR1 SGHRS and CDR2 YFSETQ. V shed 7 bases and J 5 bases; nucleotides not matched to a gene: 9. This CDR3 reads CASDPGQLHNEQFF. In DNA, the CDR3 is TGCGCCAGCGACCCGGGACAGCTCCACAATGAGCAGTTCTTC.

This rearrangement joins TRBV3-1 to TRBJ2-1, with 10 bases identical to TRBD2. The germline gives CDR1 LGHDT, CDR2 YNNKEL (reference sequence). The CDR3 length is 16 residues. Losses at the gene ends were 4 bases for V and 5 bases for J; bases not matched to a gene: 8. CDR3 DNA: TGTGCCAGCAGCCTAATTAGCGGGGGGACAAACAATGAGCAGTTCTTC. Encoded protein: CASSLISGGTNNEQFF.

This clonotype was seen at least ten times. V usage is TRBV20-1 and J usage is TRBJ1-2; 8 positions agree with TRBD1. Germline V CDR1 and CDR2: DFQATT, SNEGSKA (reference sequence). The CDR3 contains 15 residues. Trimming took 3 bases from V and 2 from J; bases not matched to a gene: 8. The CDR3 bases are TGCAGTGCTAGTACGACAGGGGAACTGAACTATGGCTACACCTTC. It codes for CSASTTGELNYGYTF.

This clonotype was counted many times. This chain links TRBV5-1 with TRBJ1-2; no definite D call. The CDR3 covers 13 residues. The germline V and J ends were trimmed by 4 bases and 3 bases, with 10 bases remaining between them. Germline CDR1 reads SGHRS; CDR2 reads YFSETQ. The CDR3 bases are TGCGCCAGCAGCCTAGAGGTCGACTATGGCTACACCTTC. Residues: CASSLEVDYGYTF.

This clonotype was found a few times. The gene calls are TRBV25-1 and TRBJ2-7; D tentatively reads TRBD1 or TRBD2 (5 bases each). V was cut by 0 bases and J by 9 bases, with 15 bases left in between. Per germline, CDR1 MGHDK and CDR2 SYGVNS. The CDR3 is 14 amino acids. The CDR3 reads CASSEYGTVFVQYV. The DNA for the CDR3 is TGTGCCAGCAGTGAATACGGGACGGTCTTTGTGCAGTACGTC.